Listed here are 26 T cell receptor beta chains from one sample, sequenced in a study of blood T cell repertoires in COVID-19. The repertoire was sequenced with immunoSEQ multiplex PCR; TCRdb's copy has only in-frame clones and lacks some. The sample consists of under 250,000 clones, around nine tenths of them appearing once. Sequenced: peripheral blood. Source of these receptors: a woman aged 40 to 50 with acute or convalescent COVID-19.

The chain carries TRBV5-6 and TRBJ1-2, with TRBD1 as a possible D gene (5 bases). The CDR3 runs to 16 residues. Per the germline V gene, CDR1 is SGHDT and CDR2 is YYEEEE. Trimming removed 0 bases at V and 1 base at J, with 13 bases between. The CDR3 loop is CASSLVTVGVNYGYTF. CDR3 nucleotides: TGTGCCAGCAGCTTGGTTACGGTAGGGGTTAACTATGGCTACACCTTC.

The chain combines TRBV5-6 with TRBJ2-7, with D unresolved. Trimming removed 4 bases from V and 1 base from J, with 12 bases in between. Germline CDR1 is SGHDT and CDR2 is YYEEEE. This CDR3 comprises 14 residues. DNA of the CDR3: TGTGCCAGCAGCCTATCGTATGGTTCCTACGAGCAGTACGTC. Translating gives CASSLSYGSYEQYV.

The rearrangement uses TRBV13 and TRBJ2-2, with 11 positions matching TRBD2. The V segment lost 4 bases and the J segment 5 bases; nucleotides outside the gene matches: 9. In germline, CDR1 is PRHDT, CDR2 FYEKMQ (reference sequence). The CDR3 contains 17 residues. CDR3 sequence: CASSSGLLAGATGELFF. CDR3 nucleotides: TGTGCCAGCAGCTCCGGCCTACTAGCGGGGGCGACCGGGGAGCTGTTTTTT.

The rearrangement uses TRBV25-1 and TRBJ1-1; TRBD1 agrees at 7 bases. This CDR3 has 15 amino acids. Losses at the gene ends were 1 base for V and 6 bases for J; bases not matched to a gene: 8. Per the germline V gene, CDR1 is MGHDK and CDR2 is SYGVNS. CDR3 residues: CASSELYRGRPEAFF. In DNA, the CDR3 is TGTGCCAGCAGTGAATTATACAGGGGCAGGCCTGAAGCTTTCTTT.

The V and J genes are TRBV5-4 and TRBJ2-3; 14 bases match TRBD2. The CDR3 has 18 residues. Germline CDR1 reads SGHNT; CDR2 reads YYREEE (reference sequence). J gave up 0 bases and V 4 bases, and 7 bases lay outside the gene matches. The CDR3 sequence: CASSLGTSGGHSTDTQYF. CDR3 sequence (DNA): TGTGCCAGCAGCCTAGGGACTAGCGGGGGCCATAGCACAGATACGCAGTATTTT.

This chain connects TRBV19 to TRBJ1-3, with D hard to call. The CDR3 spans 14 residues. The ends were cut back, 7 bases at V and 4 bases at J, with 14 bases in the middle. CDR1 LNHDA and CDR2 SQIVND come from the germline V gene (reference sequence). The CDR3 coding sequence is TGTGCCAGTACCCCCGGAGAGGCAGGAAACACCATATATTTT. Protein product: CASTPGEAGNTIYF.

The rearrangement joins TRBV2 to TRBJ2-7, with a weak D call TRBD1 (6 bases). This CDR3 contains 13 residues. From germline, CDR1 is SNHLY and CDR2 FYNNEI. V was cut by 5 bases and J by 3 bases, with 11 bases left in between. CDR3 loop: CASSWTDNYEQYV. Written as DNA, the CDR3 is TGTGCCAGCAGTTGGACAGACAACTACGAGCAGTACGTC.

The V gene is TRBV12-3 or TRBV12-4, the J gene TRBJ1-4; 7 bases match TRBD1. Trimming cost V 10 bases and J 7 bases; bases outside gene matches: 9. The CDR3 sequence is 13 residues long. The CDR3 here is CATQGGNGEKLFF. The CDR3 DNA is TGTGCCACCCAAGGGGGCAATGGTGAAAAACTGTTTTTT.

The chain links TRBV19 to TRBJ2-3; 9 nucleotides agree with TRBD1. CDR1 is LNHDA, CDR2 SQIVND, per germline (reference sequence). This CDR3 has 16 amino acids. The J segment lost 2 bases and the V segment lost 5 bases, leaving 8 bases of the junction unmatched. CDR3 loop: CASSSDRGSPTDTQYF. The CDR3 DNA sequence: TGTGCCAGTAGTTCGGACAGGGGATCCCCCACAGATACGCAGTATTTT.

In this sample, this clone turned up a few times. The V call is TRBV6-6, the J call TRBJ1-6; TRBD1 is a possible D gene (6 bases). CDR1 is MNHNY, CDR2 SVGAGI, per germline (reference sequence). V was clipped by 7 bases and J by 10 bases, with 14 bases between them. The length of the CDR3 is 13 residues. In DNA, the CDR3 is TGTGCCAGCACGGGGGGGGGCGAGTCACCCCTCCACTTT. Translating gives CASTGGGESPLHF.

This chain uses TRBV19 with TRBJ1-1, with unresolved D. V lost 10 bases to trimming and J lost 0 bases, with 18 bases between them. The CDR3 extends over 15 amino acids. Per the germline V gene, CDR1 is LNHDA and CDR2 is SQIVND (reference sequence). This CDR3 is CATEGDLGLNTEAFF. CDR3 sequence (DNA): TGTGCCACCGAGGGAGACCTAGGGCTGAACACTGAAGCTTTCTTT.

The chain is built from TRBV5-6 and TRBJ2-5; the match to TRBD2 covers 11 bases. Germline V CDR1 and CDR2: SGHDT, YYEEEE. The CDR3 runs 17 residues. Trimming at V came to 3 bases and at J to 3 bases, leaving 10 bases not matched to a gene. Written as DNA, the CDR3 is TGTGCCAGCAGCTCGCTAACCGGGACTAGCGGAGAAGAGACCCAGTACTTC. Protein product: CASSSLTGTSGEETQYF. Using reference TRBV5-6 and TRBJ2-5 for the parts outside the CDR3, the full variable domain is DAGVTQSPTHLIKTRGQQVTLRCSPKSGHDTVSWYQQALGQGPQFIFQYYEEEERQRGNFPDRFSGHQFPNYSSELNVNALLLGDSALYLCASSSLTGTSGEETQYFGPGTRLLVL.

The J gene is TRBJ1-2, the V gene TRBV7-3, with D unclear. CDR3 length: 13 amino acids. Germline V gene sequence: CDR1 SGHTA, CDR2 FQGTGA. Deletions cut 4 bases from V and 2 bases from J, with 8 bases between. The chain's CDR3 is CASSSQPNYGYTF. In DNA, the CDR3 is TGTGCCAGCAGCTCACAGCCGAACTATGGCTACACCTTC.

The V and J genes are TRBV2 and TRBJ1-5, with D possibly being TRBD1 (5 bases). The CDR3 spans 15 residues. CDR1 and CDR2 (germline): SNHLY, FYNNEI. Trimming stripped 6 bases from V and 7 bases from J, with 19 bases between. The CDR3 loop reads CASSPREGFAQPQHF. CDR3 DNA: TGTGCCAGCAGCCCCAGGGAAGGGTTCGCCCAGCCCCAGCATTTT.

This clone occurred once. This chain links TRBV25-1 with TRBJ2-5; 7 bases map to TRBD2. Germline V gene data show CDR1 as MGHDK and CDR2 as SYGVNS. With 9 bases clipped from V and 5 bases from J, the junction kept 6 bases outside the gene matches. The CDR3 loop spans 12 amino acids. DNA for the CDR3: TGTGCCAGTGACCCCGGGGGGGAGACCCAGTACTTC. Translating gives CASDPGGETQYF.

This clone has a single count. The V and J genes are TRBV13 and TRBJ1-1; perhaps TRBD1 as D (5 bases). The CDR3 extends over 17 amino acids. With 4 bases removed from V and 4 bases from J, the gap between germline ends came to 22 bases. Germline CDR1 and CDR2: PRHDT and FYEKMQ (reference sequence). CDR3 DNA: TGTGCCAGCAGCTATTCCACTGCAGGGAGGAGTAGCACTGAAGCTTTCTTT. It specifies CASSYSTAGRSSTEAFF.

The J gene is TRBJ1-4, the V gene TRBV11-2; tentative D call: TRBD1 (5 bases). Trimming removed 2 bases at V and 6 bases at J, with 7 bases between. The CDR3 runs 13 residues. Germline CDR1 and CDR2: SGHAT and FQNNGV. For the CDR3, the DNA is TGTGCCAGCAGCTTAAAAGGGGATGAAAAACTGTTTTTT. Its translation is CASSLKGDEKLFF.

The chain carries TRBV29-1 and TRBJ2-7; 9 positions agree with TRBD1. The V and J ends lost 6 bases and 9 bases, in that order; junction bases with no gene match: 12. Germline V gives CDR1 SQVTM, CDR2 ANQGSEA. The CDR3 totals 13 residues. The CDR3 reads CSVNRDRACGQYV. CDR3 coding DNA: TGCAGCGTGAACCGGGACAGGGCTTGTGGGCAGTACGTC.

The rearrangement links TRBV5-5 to TRBJ1-5, with unresolved D. The CDR3 sequence is 15 residues long. Germline values: CDR1 SGHKS, CDR2 YYEKEE (reference sequence). Trimming cost V 4 bases and J 0 bases, with 11 bases left between them. CDR3 coding DNA: TGTGCCAGCAGCAGAGAGGGATATAGCAATCAGCCCCAGCATTTT. This codes for CASSREGYSNQPQHF.

The CDR3 DNA reads TGTGCCAGCAGCGCGACCGGGACAGGCTATGGCTACACCTTC. Protein product: CASSATGTGYGYTF. The chain joins TRBV9 to TRBJ1-2; 8 nucleotides align to TRBD1. CDR3 size: 14 residues. The germline V gene has CDR1 SGDLS and CDR2 YYNGEE. Unmatched junction bases numbered 5, after V lost 3 bases and J lost 4 bases.

This clone was seen a single time. This chain uses TRBV18 with TRBJ1-5; 7 bases align to TRBD1. CDR1 KGHSH and CDR2 LQKENI come from the germline V gene. This CDR3 contains 14 residues. The ends lost 4 bases at V and 6 bases at J; junction bases unmatched: 6. As DNA, the CDR3 is TGTGCCAGCTCACTAACCCCAGGGGGTCAGCCCCAGCATTTT. This gives the protein CASSLTPGGQPQHF.

This rearrangement joins TRBV6-5 to TRBJ1-2; D might be TRBD1 (6 bases). The CDR3 contains 15 residues. V lost 6 bases and J lost 2, with 16 bases in between. CDR1 and CDR2 (germline): MNHEY, SVGAGI. CDR3: CASRRLQGTNYGYTF. CDR3 nucleotides: TGTGCCAGCAGACGTTTACAGGGAACCAACTATGGCTACACCTTC.

The chain recombines TRBV19 with TRBJ1-5; perhaps TRBD1 as D (5 bases). Deletions cut 9 bases from V and 6 bases from J, with 18 bases between. The length of the CDR3 is 14 residues. Germline CDR1 reads LNHDA; CDR2 reads SQIVND (reference sequence). DNA of the CDR3: TGTGCCAGCCACCGGGGGGGAGCGGGTCAGCCCCAGCATTTT. As protein: CASHRGGAGQPQHF.

This rearrangement joins TRBV5-1 to TRBJ2-3, with 10 nucleotides matching TRBD2. CDR1 and CDR2 (germline): SGHRS, YFSETQ. This CDR3 has 19 residues. The ends lost 8 bases at V and 5 bases at J; junction bases unmatched: 23. The CDR3 nucleotides are TGCGCCAGTCGCCCGAGCGGGGGGGTCGCAAGCGTAAGGGGAGATACGCAGTATTTT. This translates into CASRPSGGVASVRGDTQYF.

The J gene is TRBJ1-2, the V gene TRBV5-1, with D perhaps matching TRBD1 (5 bases). The CDR3 length is 15 residues. V was pared by 1 base and J by 4 bases, with 14 bases between. CDR1 SGHRS and CDR2 YFSETQ come from the germline V gene. DNA for the CDR3: TGCGCCAGCAGCTTGTTGGGCTGGGGCGTCTATGGCTACACCTTC. Protein product: CASSLLGWGVYGYTF.

The chain links TRBV4-1 to TRBJ2-3, with TRBD2 matching over 8 bases. Germline trimming cut 6 bases from V and 1 base from J; bases unmatched to any gene: 15. CDR1 is MGHRA, CDR2 YSYEKL, per germline. CDR3 length equals 18 residues. The CDR3 bases are TGCGCCAGCAGTCATCTAAGGTGGGGAGCGGGGGGCACAGATACGCAGTATTTT. This encodes CASSHLRWGAGGTDTQYF.